A selection of T cell receptor beta chains follows, all from one sample in a study of T cells after posttransplantation cyclophosphamide. TCRdb's table, derived via immunoSEQ multiplex PCR, lists solely in-frame clones and lacks some. The sample records about 52,000 clones, 94% being singletons. The sample consisted of PBMCs. These receptors were taken from a woman aged 25 to 45 in good health and a related stem cell transplant donor. Each CDR3 is given with its conserved first and last residue. D genes are given only for firm matches. Rows may omit the clone size; those that give it use once, few, many or a size class.

V: TRBV7-2
D: NA
J: TRBJ1-5
size: NA
CDR3: CASSLGGGRQPQHF
DNA: TGTGCCAGCAGCCTGGGGGGGGGCCGTCAGCCCCAGCATTTT

V: TRBV4-3
D: TRBD1
J: TRBJ1-2
size: NA
CDR3: CASSQEGQLNLYGYTF
DNA: TGCGCCAGCAGCCAAGAGGGACAGCTAAACCTCTATGGCTACACCTTC

V: TRBV5-1
D: NA
J: TRBJ2-2
size: NA
CDR3: CASSLVQANTGELFF
DNA: TGCGCCAGCAGCTTGGTACAAGCGAACACCGGGGAGCTGTTTTTT

V: TRBV11-2
D: NA
J: TRBJ2-3
size: NA
CDR3: CASSLGGGHTDTQYF
DNA: TGTGCCAGCAGCTTAGGAGGGGGACACACAGATACGCAGTATTTT

V: TRBV28
D: NA
J: TRBJ1-2
size: NA
CDR3: CASSRLGTWFGYTF
DNA: TGTGCCAGCAGCCGTTTGGGCACCTGGTTTGGCTACACCTTC

V: TRBV30
D: NA
J: TRBJ1-2
size: NA
CDR3: CAWSVTLGYTF
DNA: TGTGCCTGGTCGGTGACTTTGGGCTACACCTTC

V: TRBV5-1
D: NA
J: TRBJ1-3
size: once
CDR3: CASSLGLPGNTIYF
DNA: TGCGCCAGCAGCTTGGGGCTTCCTGGAAACACCATATATTTT

V: TRBV5-8
D: TRBD2
J: TRBJ2-1
size: once
CDR3: CATNRLAGDVGSSYNEQFF
DNA: TGTGCCACGAATAGACTAGCGGGAGATGTAGGTAGCTCCTACAATGAGCAGTTCTTC

V: TRBV5-4
D: NA
J: TRBJ2-7
size: once
CDR3: CASSPRAEADEQYF
DNA: TGTGCCAGCAGCCCTCGAGCGGAGGCCGACGAGCAGTACTTC

V: TRBV28
D: TRBD1
J: TRBJ1-2
size: NA
CDR3: CASSVTGWAFGYTF
DNA: TGTGCCAGCAGCGTGACAGGGTGGGCGTTTGGCTACACCTTC

V: TRBV27
D: TRBD1
J: TRBJ2-7
size: NA
CDR3: CASSMDRIVQYF
DNA: TGTGCCAGCAGCATGGACAGGATCGTGCAGTACTTC

V: TRBV25-1
D: NA
J: TRBJ2-2
size: NA
CDR3: CASSESVRDTGELFF
DNA: TGTGCCAGCAGTGAATCTGTCAGGGACACCGGGGAGCTGTTTTTT

V: TRBV11-2
D: TRBD2
J: TRBJ2-7
size: NA
CDR3: CASSLRGGILYEQYF
DNA: TGTGCCAGCAGCTTGCGGGGGGGAATTCTCTACGAGCAGTACTTC

V: TRBV5-5
D: TRBD2
J: TRBJ2-1
size: NA
CDR3: CASSKLAGNNEQFF
DNA: TGTGCCAGCAGTAAGCTAGCGGGGAACAATGAGCAGTTCTTC

V: TRBV23-1
D: NA
J: TRBJ2-3
size: NA
CDR3: CASSWMGTQRGTQYF
DNA: TGCGCCAGCAGCTGGATGGGGACTCAACGAGGTACGCAGTATTTT

V: TRBV5-5
D: NA
J: TRBJ1-5
size: NA
CDR3: CASSLLQENQPQHF
DNA: TGTGCCAGCAGCTTGTTACAGGAAAATCAGCCCCAGCATTTT

V: TRBV5-4
D: TRBD1
J: TRBJ1-3
size: once
CDR3: CASSLRDRGNTIYF
DNA: TGTGCCAGCAGCTTGCGGGACAGGGGTAACACCATATATTTT

V: TRBV5-1
D: TRBD1
J: TRBJ1-1
size: NA
CDR3: CASSLGDRHTEAFF
DNA: TGCGCCAGCAGCTTGGGGGACAGGCACACTGAAGCTTTCTTT

V: TRBV7-2
D: NA
J: TRBJ1-3
size: NA
CDR3: CASSSPYTSSGNTIYF
DNA: TGTGCCAGCAGCTCTCCGTACACCAGCTCTGGAAACACCATATATTTT

V: TRBV6-4
D: TRBD1
J: TRBJ1-5
size: NA
CDR3: CATAQGQGQPQHF
DNA: TGTGCCACAGCGCAGGGACAGGGTCAGCCCCAGCATTTT

V: TRBV7-9
D: NA
J: TRBJ1-4
size: NA
CDR3: CASSSPGEKLFF
DNA: TGTGCCAGCAGCTCCCCCGGTGAAAAACTGTTTTTT

V: TRBV5-4
D: NA
J: TRBJ2-2
size: once
CDR3: CASSPGGIGNTGELFF
DNA: TGTGCCAGCAGCCCAGGGGGGATAGGGAACACCGGGGAGCTGTTTTTT

V: TRBV4-1
D: NA
J: TRBJ1-1
size: NA
CDR3: CASSQDRQEAAFF
DNA: TGCGCCAGCAGCCAAGACAGACAGGAGGCAGCTTTCTTT

V: TRBV18
D: NA
J: TRBJ2-2
size: NA
CDR3: CASSIDTTGELFF
DNA: TGTGCCAGCTCAATCGACACCACCGGGGAGCTGTTTTTT

V: TRBV30
D: TRBD1
J: TRBJ1-5
size: NA
CDR3: CAWETGGGQPQHF
DNA: TGTGCCTGGGAGACAGGGGGCGGTCAGCCCCAGCATTTT

V: TRBV4-1
D: NA
J: TRBJ2-1
size: NA
CDR3: CASSQGQGGRYNEQFF
DNA: TGCGCCAGCAGCCAAGGGCAGGGGGGTCGGTACAATGAGCAGTTCTTC

V: TRBV19
D: NA
J: TRBJ2-3
size: NA
CDR3: CASSIEGGGTDTQYF
DNA: TGTGCCAGTAGTATAGAAGGAGGGGGCACAGATACGCAGTATTTT

V: TRBV27
D: TRBD2
J: TRBJ2-3
size: NA
CDR3: CASSLPSGGTDTQYF
DNA: TGTGCCAGCAGTTTACCTAGCGGGGGCACAGATACGCAGTATTTT

V: TRBV6-1
D: NA
J: TRBJ1-4
size: NA
CDR3: CASSELGGNEKLFF
DNA: TGTGCCAGCAGTGAATTAGGAGGGAATGAAAAACTGTTTTTT

V: TRBV6-5
D: NA
J: TRBJ1-3
size: NA
CDR3: CASSYQTTGNTIYF
DNA: TGTGCCAGCAGTTATCAGACTACGGGAAACACCATATATTTT

V: TRBV5-4
D: TRBD1
J: TRBJ2-7
size: NA
CDR3: CASSSRQGGYEQYF
DNA: TGTGCCAGCAGCTCTAGACAGGGCGGGTACGAGCAGTACTTC

V: TRBV6-1
D: TRBD1
J: TRBJ2-5
size: NA
CDR3: CASSDLEGAVETQYF
DNA: TGTGCCAGCAGTGACCTAGAGGGGGCGGTTGAGACCCAGTACTTC

V: TRBV5-1
D: NA
J: TRBJ1-1
size: NA
CDR3: CASTGNRGLDTEAFF
DNA: TGCGCCAGCACCGGTAATCGGGGACTCGACACTGAAGCTTTCTTT

V: TRBV7-2
D: NA
J: TRBJ2-3
size: NA
CDR3: CASSVEALSTDTQYF
DNA: TGTGCCAGCAGCGTCGAGGCTCTAAGCACAGATACGCAGTATTTT

V: TRBV6-4
D: NA
J: TRBJ1-6
size: NA
CDR3: CASSDSRQEFLNSPLHF
DNA: TGTGCCAGCAGTGACTCCCGACAGGAGTTCCTTAATTCACCCCTCCACTTT

V: TRBV6-4
D: NA
J: TRBJ2-3
size: NA
CDR3: CASSDWRTSTDTQYF
DNA: TGTGCCAGCAGTGACTGGCGGACTAGCACAGATACGCAGTATTTT

V: TRBV7-9
D: NA
J: TRBJ2-1
size: NA
CDR3: CASSPVGGSTEQFF
DNA: TGTGCCAGCAGCCCCGTTGGGGGCAGCACTGAGCAGTTCTTC

V: TRBV9
D: TRBD1
J: TRBJ1-2
size: NA
CDR3: CASSAGTGNYGYTF
DNA: TGTGCCAGCAGCGCCGGGACAGGGAACTATGGCTACACCTTC

V: TRBV5-6
D: NA
J: TRBJ1-2
size: NA
CDR3: CASSLVTTARNTF
DNA: TGTGCCAGCAGCTTGGTGACAACCGCACGGAACACCTTC

V: TRBV21-1
D: NA
J: TRBJ1-2
size: once
CDR3: CASSKGADGYTF
DNA: TGTGCCAGCAGCAAAGGTGCGGATGGCTACACCTTC

V: TRBV27
D: NA
J: TRBJ2-4
size: NA
CDR3: CASSSGAGAKNIQYF
DNA: TGTGCCAGCAGTAGTGGGGCCGGAGCCAAAAACATTCAGTACTTC

V: TRBV28
D: TRBD1
J: TRBJ1-1
size: NA
CDR3: CASSLSTNRGTEAFF
DNA: TGTGCCAGCAGTTTATCCACGAACAGGGGCACTGAAGCTTTCTTT

V: TRBV7-8
D: NA
J: TRBJ1-2
size: once
CDR3: CASSLEPAYGYTF
DNA: TGTGCCAGCAGCTTAGAGCCTGCCTATGGCTACACCTTC

V: TRBV11-2
D: NA
J: TRBJ1-2
size: NA
CDR3: CASSHPPREMSYGYTF
DNA: TGTGCCAGCAGCCACCCCCCACGGGAAATGAGCTATGGCTACACCTTC

V: TRBV7-9
D: TRBD1
J: TRBJ1-5
size: once
CDR3: CASSSPPGTGGDQPQHF
DNA: TGTGCCAGCAGCTCCCCCCCCGGGACAGGGGGCGATCAGCCCCAGCATTTT

V: TRBV19
D: NA
J: TRBJ1-2
size: NA
CDR3: CASRSVSYGYTF
DNA: TGTGCCAGTAGGTCCGTTAGCTATGGCTACACCTTC

V: TRBV15
D: TRBD2
J: TRBJ2-7
size: NA
CDR3: CATSRDLAGGTYEQYF
DNA: TGTGCCACCAGCAGAGATTTGGCGGGAGGGACATACGAGCAGTACTTC

V: TRBV30
D: NA
J: TRBJ1-1
size: NA
CDR3: CAWSRTVTEAFF
DNA: TGTGCCTGGAGTAGGACAGTCACTGAAGCTTTCTTT

V: TRBV10-3
D: NA
J: TRBJ1-2
size: once
CDR3: CAISEFSGNYGYTF
DNA: TGTGCCATCAGTGAGTTCTCGGGGAACTATGGCTACACCTTC

V: TRBV19
D: TRBD1
J: TRBJ2-7
size: once
CDR3: CASSIGTGIPYEQYF
DNA: TGTGCCAGTAGTATCGGGACAGGGATACCCTACGAGCAGTACTTC

V: TRBV6-5
D: NA
J: TRBJ2-1
size: NA
CDR3: CASSYWSGRLNEQFF
DNA: TGTGCCAGCAGTTACTGGTCAGGGCGCTTGAATGAGCAGTTCTTC

V: TRBV7-9
D: TRBD1
J: TRBJ2-2
size: NA
CDR3: CASSFGTGGTGELFF
DNA: TGTGCCAGCAGCTTCGGGACAGGGGGCACCGGGGAGCTGTTTTTT

V: TRBV13
D: TRBD1
J: TRBJ1-1
size: NA
CDR3: CASSLVPGQGGTEAFF
DNA: TGTGCCAGCAGCTTAGTGCCGGGACAGGGAGGCACTGAAGCTTTCTTT

V: TRBV6-4
D: TRBD1
J: TRBJ1-1
size: NA
CDR3: CASSAGTGGTEAFF
DNA: TGTGCCAGCAGTGCCGGGACAGGGGGCACTGAAGCTTTCTTT

V: TRBV4-3
D: NA
J: TRBJ2-6
size: NA
CDR3: CASSQGTEFTGANVLTF
DNA: TGCGCCAGCAGCCAAGGGACAGAATTCACTGGGGCCAACGTCCTGACTTTC

V: TRBV1
D: NA
J: TRBJ2-5
size: NA
CDR3: CTSVTSGGETQYF
DNA: TGCACCAGCGTCACTAGCGGGGGAGAGACCCAGTACTTC

V: TRBV6-1
D: NA
J: TRBJ1-4
size: NA
CDR3: CASSEPLRLINEKLFF
DNA: TGTGCCAGCAGTGAACCTCTTAGACTGATTAATGAAAAACTGTTTTTT

V: TRBV29-1
D: TRBD1
J: TRBJ2-5
size: NA
CDR3: CSVGTGGLETQYF
DNA: TGCAGCGTGGGGACAGGAGGGCTAGAGACCCAGTACTTC

V: TRBV5-4
D: NA
J: TRBJ2-1
size: NA
CDR3: CASSLGENEQFF
DNA: TGTGCCAGCAGCTTGGGAGAGAATGAGCAGTTCTTC

V: TRBV11-3
D: NA
J: TRBJ2-5
size: NA
CDR3: CASSRGQETQYF
DNA: TGTGCCAGCAGCCGGGGACAAGAGACCCAGTACTTC